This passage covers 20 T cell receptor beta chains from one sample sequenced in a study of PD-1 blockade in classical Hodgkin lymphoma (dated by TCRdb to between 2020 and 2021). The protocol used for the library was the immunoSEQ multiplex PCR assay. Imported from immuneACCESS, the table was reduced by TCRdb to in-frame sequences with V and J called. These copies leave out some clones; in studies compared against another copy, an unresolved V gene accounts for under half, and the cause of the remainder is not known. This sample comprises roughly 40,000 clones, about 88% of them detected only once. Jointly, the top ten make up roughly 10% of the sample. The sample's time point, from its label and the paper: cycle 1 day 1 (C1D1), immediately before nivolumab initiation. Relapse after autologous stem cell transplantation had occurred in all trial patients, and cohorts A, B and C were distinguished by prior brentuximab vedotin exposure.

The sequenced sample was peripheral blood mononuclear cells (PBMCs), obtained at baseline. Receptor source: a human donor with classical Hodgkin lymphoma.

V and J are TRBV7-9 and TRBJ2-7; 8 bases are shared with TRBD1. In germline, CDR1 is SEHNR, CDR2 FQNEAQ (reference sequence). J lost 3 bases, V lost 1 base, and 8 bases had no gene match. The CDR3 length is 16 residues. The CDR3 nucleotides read TGTGCCAGCAGCTTAGGGGGGACAGGAAGAATCTACGAGCAGTACTTC. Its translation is CASSLGGTGRIYEQYF.

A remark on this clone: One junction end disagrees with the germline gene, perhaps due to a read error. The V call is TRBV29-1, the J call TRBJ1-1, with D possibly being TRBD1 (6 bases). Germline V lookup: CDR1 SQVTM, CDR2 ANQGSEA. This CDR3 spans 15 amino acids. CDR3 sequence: CSARLRTGQNAEAFF. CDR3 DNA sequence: TGCAGCGCTCGATTAAGAACAGGACAGAACGCTGAAGCTTTCTTT. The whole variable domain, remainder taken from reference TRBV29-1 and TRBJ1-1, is SAVISQKPSRDICQRGTSLTIQCQVDSQVTMMFWYRQQPGQSLTLIATANQGSEATYESGFVIDKFPISRPNLTFSTLTVSNMSPEDSSIYLCSARLRTGQNAEAFFGQGTRLTVV.

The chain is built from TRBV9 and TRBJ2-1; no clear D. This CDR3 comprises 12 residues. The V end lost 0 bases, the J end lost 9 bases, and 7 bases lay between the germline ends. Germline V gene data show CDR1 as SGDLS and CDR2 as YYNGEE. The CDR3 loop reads CASSVGWGEQFF. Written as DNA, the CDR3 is TGTGCCAGCAGCGTAGGCTGGGGTGAGCAGTTCTTC.

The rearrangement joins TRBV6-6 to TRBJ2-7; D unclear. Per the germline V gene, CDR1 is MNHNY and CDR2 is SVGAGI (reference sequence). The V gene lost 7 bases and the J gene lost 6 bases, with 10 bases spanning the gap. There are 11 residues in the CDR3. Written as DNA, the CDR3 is TGTGCCAGCACCGTCGGGCCCGAGCAGTACTTC. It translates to CASTVGPEQYF.

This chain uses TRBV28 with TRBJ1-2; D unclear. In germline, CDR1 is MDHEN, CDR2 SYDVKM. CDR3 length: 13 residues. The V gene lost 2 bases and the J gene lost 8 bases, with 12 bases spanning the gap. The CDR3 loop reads CASSLRLLDGYTF. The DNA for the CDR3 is TGTGCCAGCAGTTTAAGGCTACTAGACGGCTACACCTTC.

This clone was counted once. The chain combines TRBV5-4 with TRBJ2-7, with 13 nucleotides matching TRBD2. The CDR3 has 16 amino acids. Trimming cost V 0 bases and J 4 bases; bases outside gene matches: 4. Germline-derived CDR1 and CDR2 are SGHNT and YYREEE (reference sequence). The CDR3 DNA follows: TGTGCCAGCAGCTTGGGGACTAGCGGGAGTGGATACGAGCAGTACTTC. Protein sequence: CASSLGTSGSGYEQYF.

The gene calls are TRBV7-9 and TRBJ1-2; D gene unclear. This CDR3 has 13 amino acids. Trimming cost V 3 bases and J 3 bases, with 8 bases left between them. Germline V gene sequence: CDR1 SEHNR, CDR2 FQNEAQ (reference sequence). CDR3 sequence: CASSFGSDYGYTF. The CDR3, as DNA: TGTGCCAGCAGCTTTGGCAGCGACTATGGCTACACCTTC. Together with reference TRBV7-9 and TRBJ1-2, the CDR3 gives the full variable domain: DTGVSQNPRHKITKRGQNVTFRCDPISEHNRLYWYRQTLGQGPEFLTYFQNEAQLEKSRLLSDRFSAERPKGSFSTLEIQRTEQGDSAMYLCASSFGSDYGYTFGSGTRLTVV.

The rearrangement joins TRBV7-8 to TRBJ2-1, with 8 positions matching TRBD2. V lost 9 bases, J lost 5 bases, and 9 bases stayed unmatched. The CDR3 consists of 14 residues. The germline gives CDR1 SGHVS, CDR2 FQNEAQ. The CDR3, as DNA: TGTGCCAGTCTATCGGGAGGGGGAAACAATGAGCAGTTCTTC. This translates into CASLSGGGNNEQFF.

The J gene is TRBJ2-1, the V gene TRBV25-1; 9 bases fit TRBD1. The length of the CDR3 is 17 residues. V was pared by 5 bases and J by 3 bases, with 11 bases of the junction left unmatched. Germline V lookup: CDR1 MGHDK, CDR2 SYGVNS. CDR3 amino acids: CASSSTTGTGIYNEQFF. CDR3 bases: TGTGCCAGCAGTTCAACCACCGGGACAGGGATCTACAATGAGCAGTTCTTC.

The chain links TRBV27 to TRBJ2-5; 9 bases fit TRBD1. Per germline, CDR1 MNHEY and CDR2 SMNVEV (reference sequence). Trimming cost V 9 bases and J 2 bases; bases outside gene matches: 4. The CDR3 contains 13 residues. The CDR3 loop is CASGQGWQETQYF. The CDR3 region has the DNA TGTGCCAGTGGACAGGGGTGGCAAGAGACCCAGTACTTC.

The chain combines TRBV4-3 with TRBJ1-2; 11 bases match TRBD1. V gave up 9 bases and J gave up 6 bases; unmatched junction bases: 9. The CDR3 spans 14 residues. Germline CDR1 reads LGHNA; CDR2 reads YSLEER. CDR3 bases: TGCGCCAGTTCCCCGATGGGACAGGGGGATGGCTACACCTTC. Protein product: CASSPMGQGDGYTF.

In DNA form, the CDR3 reads TGTGCCAGCACGTTTCGTCGGGACACGAACACTGAAGCTTTCTTT. Amino acids: CASTFRRDTNTEAFF. The rearrangement links TRBV11-2 to TRBJ1-1; D is perhaps TRBD1 (6 bases). CDR1 and CDR2 from the germline V gene are SGHAT and FQNNGV. Trimming removed 7 bases at V and 1 base at J, with 16 bases between. This CDR3 is built from 15 residues. The full variable domain, in which reference TRBV11-2 and TRBJ1-1 provide the parts outside the CDR3, is EAGVAQSPRYKIIEKRQSVAFWCNPISGHATLYWYQQILGQGPKLLIQFQNNGVVDDSQLPKDRFSAERLKGVDSTLKIQPAKLEDSAVYLCASTFRRDTNTEAFFGQGTRLTVV.

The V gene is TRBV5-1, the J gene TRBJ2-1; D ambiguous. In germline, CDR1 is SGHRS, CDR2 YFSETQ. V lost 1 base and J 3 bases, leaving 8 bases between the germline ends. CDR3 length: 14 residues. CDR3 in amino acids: CASSLKQFYNEQFF. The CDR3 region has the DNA TGCGCCAGCAGCTTGAAACAGTTCTACAATGAGCAGTTCTTC.

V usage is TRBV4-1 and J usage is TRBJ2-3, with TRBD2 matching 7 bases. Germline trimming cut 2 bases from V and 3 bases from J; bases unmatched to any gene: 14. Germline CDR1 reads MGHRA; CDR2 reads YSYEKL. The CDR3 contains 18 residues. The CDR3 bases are TGCGCCAGCAGCCAAACCCGCTTCAGCGGGGATATAACAGATACGCAGTATTTT. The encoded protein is CASSQTRFSGDITDTQYF.

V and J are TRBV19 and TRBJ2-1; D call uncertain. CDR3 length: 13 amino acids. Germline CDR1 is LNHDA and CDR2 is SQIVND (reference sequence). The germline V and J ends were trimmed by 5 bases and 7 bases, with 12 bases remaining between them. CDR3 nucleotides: TGTGCCAGTAGTGTCAACGAGAGGAATGAGCAGTTCTTC. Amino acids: CASSVNERNEQFF.

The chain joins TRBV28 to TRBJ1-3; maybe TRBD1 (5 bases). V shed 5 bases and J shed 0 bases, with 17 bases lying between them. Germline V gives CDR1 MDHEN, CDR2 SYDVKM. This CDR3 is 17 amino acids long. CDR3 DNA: TGTGCCAGCAGTCCCCGGGACCTCAAGTTCTCTGGAAACACCATATATTTT. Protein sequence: CASSPRDLKFSGNTIYF. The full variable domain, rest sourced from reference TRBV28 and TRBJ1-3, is DVKVTQSSRYLVKRTGEKVFLECVQDMDHENMFWYRQDPGLGLRLIYFSYDVKMKEKGDIPEGYSVSREKKERFSLILESASTNQTSMYLCASSPRDLKFSGNTIYFGEGSWLTVV.

CDR3 DNA sequence: TGTGCCAGCAGGGAACCCCGGACTAGCGAACATCTTAGCTCCTACGAGCAGTACTTC. This codes for CASREPRTSEHLSSYEQYF. The chain joins TRBV6-1 to TRBJ2-7; 9 positions agree with TRBD2. V was pared by 6 bases and J by 0 bases, with 18 bases of the junction left unmatched. The CDR3 totals 19 residues. From germline, CDR1 is MNHNS and CDR2 SASEGT.

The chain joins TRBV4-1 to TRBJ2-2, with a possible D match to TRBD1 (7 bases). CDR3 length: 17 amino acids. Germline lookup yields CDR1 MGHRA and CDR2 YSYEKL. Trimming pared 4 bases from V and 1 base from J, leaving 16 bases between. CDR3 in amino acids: CASSPGGTAGNTGELFF. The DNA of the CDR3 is TGCGCCAGCAGCCCAGGAGGGACAGCTGGGAACACCGGGGAGCTGTTTTTT.

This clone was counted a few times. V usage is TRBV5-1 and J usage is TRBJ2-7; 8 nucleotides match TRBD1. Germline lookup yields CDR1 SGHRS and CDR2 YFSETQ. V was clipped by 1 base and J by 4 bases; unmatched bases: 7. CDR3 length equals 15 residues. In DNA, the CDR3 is TGCGCCAGCAGCTTGAGAGGGACAGGAGGTTACGAGCAGTACTTC. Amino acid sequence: CASSLRGTGGYEQYF. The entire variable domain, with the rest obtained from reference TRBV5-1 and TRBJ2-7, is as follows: KAGVTQTPRYLIKTRGQQVTLSCSPISGHRSVSWYQQTPGQGLQFLFEYFSETQRNKGNFPGRFSGRQFSNSRSEMNVSTLELGDSALYLCASSLRGTGGYEQYFGPGTRLTVT.

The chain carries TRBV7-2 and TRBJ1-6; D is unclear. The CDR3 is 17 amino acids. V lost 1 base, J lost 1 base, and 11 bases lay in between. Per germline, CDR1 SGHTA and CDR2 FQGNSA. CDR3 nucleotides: TGTGCCAGCAGCTTAGAGTTGGGTGTGTCCTATAATTCACCCCTCCACTTT. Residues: CASSLELGVSYNSPLHF.